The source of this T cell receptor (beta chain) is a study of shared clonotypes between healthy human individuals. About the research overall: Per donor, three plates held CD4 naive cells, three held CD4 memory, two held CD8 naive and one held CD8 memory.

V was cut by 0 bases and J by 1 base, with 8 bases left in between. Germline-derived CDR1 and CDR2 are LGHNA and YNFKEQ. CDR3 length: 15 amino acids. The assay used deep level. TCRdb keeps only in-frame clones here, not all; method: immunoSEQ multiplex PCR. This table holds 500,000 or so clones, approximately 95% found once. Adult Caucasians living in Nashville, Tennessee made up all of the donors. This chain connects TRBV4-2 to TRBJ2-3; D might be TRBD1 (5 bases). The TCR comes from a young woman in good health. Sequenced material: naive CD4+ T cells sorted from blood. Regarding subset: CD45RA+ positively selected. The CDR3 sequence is CASSQETARTDTQYF. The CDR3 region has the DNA TGTGCCAGCAGCCAAGAGACAGCCCGCACAGATACGCAGTATTTT.